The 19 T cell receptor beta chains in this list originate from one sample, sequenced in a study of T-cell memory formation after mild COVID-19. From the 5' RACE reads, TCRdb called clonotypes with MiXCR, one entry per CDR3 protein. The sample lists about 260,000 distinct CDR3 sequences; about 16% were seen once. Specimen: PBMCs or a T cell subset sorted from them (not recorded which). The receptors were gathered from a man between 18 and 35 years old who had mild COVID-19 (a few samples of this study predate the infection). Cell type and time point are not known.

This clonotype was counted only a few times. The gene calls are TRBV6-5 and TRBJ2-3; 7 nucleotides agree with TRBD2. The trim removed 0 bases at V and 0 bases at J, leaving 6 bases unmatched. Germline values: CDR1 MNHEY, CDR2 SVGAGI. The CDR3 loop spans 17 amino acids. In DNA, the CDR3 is TGTGCCAGCAGTTACTCCGGAGCGGGACCAAGCACAGATACGCAGTATTTT. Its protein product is CASSYSGAGPSTDTQYF.

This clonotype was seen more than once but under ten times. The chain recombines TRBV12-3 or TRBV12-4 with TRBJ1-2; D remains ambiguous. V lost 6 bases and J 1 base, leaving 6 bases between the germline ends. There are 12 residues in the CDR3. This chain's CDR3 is CASSRVNYGYTF. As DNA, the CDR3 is TGTGCCAGCAGCCGAGTTAACTATGGCTACACCTTC.

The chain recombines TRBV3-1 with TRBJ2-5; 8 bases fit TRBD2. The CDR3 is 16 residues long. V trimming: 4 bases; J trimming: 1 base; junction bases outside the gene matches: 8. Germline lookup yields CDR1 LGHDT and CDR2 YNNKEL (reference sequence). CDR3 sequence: CASSPGVAGFQETQYF. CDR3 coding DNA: TGTGCCAGCAGCCCCGGGGTAGCGGGGTTCCAAGAGACCCAGTACTTC.

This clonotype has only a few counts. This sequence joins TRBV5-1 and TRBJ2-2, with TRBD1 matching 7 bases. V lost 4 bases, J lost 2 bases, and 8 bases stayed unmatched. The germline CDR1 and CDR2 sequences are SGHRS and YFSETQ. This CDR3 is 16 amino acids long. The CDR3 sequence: CASSLSGQYNTGELFF. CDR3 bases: TGCGCCAGCAGCCTGTCGGGACAGTATAACACCGGGGAGCTGTTTTTT.

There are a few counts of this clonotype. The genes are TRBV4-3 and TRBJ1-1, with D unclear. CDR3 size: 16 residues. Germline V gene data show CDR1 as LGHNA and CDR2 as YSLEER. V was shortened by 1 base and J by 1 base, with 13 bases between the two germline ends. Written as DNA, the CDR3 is TGCGCCAGCAGCCAAGGCCCGGACGGTGCGAACACTGAAGCTTTCTTT. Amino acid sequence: CASSQGPDGANTEAFF.

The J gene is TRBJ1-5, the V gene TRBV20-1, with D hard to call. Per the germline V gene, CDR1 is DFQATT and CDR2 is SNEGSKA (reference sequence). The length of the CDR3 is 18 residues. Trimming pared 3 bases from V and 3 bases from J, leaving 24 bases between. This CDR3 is CSASGELDLVQYNQPQHF. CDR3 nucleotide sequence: TGCAGTGCTAGCGGGGAGTTGGACCTGGTCCAGTACAATCAGCCCCAGCATTTT.

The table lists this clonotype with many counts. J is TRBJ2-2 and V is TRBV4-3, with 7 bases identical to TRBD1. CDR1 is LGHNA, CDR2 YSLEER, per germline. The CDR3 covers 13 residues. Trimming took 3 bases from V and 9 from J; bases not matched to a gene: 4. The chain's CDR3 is CASSQTGFRELFF. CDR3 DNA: TGCGCCAGCAGCCAGACAGGGTTCAGGGAGCTGTTTTTT.

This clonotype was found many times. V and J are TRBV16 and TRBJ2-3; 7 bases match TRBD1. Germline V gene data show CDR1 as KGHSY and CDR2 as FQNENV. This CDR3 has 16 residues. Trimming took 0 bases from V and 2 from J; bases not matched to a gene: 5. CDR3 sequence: CASSQSIGGVTDTQYF. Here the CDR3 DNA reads TGTGCCAGCAGCCAATCCATAGGGGGCGTCACAGATACGCAGTATTTT.

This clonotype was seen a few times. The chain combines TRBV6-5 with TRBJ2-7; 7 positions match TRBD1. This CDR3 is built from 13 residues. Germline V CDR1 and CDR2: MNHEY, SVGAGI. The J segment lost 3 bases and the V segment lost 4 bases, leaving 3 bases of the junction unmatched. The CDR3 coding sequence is TGTGCCAGCAGTTTGGGACAGCACTACGAGCAGTACTTC. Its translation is CASSLGQHYEQYF.

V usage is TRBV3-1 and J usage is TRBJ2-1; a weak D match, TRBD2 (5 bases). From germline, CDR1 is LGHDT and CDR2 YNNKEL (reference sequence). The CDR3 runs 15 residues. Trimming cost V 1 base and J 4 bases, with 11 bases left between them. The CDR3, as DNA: TGTGCCAGCAGCCAAGGGGCGGGCCTTTACAATGAGCAGTTCTTC. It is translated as CASSQGAGLYNEQFF.

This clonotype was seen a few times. The CDR3 coding sequence is TGTGCCAGCAGAGAGGACAGGGGCACTGAAGCTTTCTTT. It translates to CASREDRGTEAFF. The V gene is TRBV2, the J gene TRBJ1-1; 9 positions match TRBD1. The CDR3 contains 13 residues. The V segment lost 6 bases and the J segment 4 bases; nucleotides outside the gene matches: 3. Germline V CDR1 and CDR2: SNHLY, FYNNEI.

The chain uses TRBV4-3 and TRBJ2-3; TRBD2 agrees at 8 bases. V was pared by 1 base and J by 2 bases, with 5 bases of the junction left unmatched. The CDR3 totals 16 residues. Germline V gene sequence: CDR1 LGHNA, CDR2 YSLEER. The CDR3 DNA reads TGCGCCAGCAGCCAAGGGACTAGCCCAAACACAGATACGCAGTATTTT. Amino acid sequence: CASSQGTSPNTDTQYF.

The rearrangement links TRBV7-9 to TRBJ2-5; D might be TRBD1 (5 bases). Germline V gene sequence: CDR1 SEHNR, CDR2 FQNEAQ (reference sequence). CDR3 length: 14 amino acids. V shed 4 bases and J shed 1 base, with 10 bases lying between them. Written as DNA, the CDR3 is TGTGCCAGCAGCTCCAGGGTTCTCCAAGAGACCCAGTACTTC. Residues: CASSSRVLQETQYF. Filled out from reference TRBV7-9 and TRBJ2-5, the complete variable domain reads DTGVSQNPRHKITKRGQNVTFRCDPISEHNRLYWYRQTLGQGPEFLTYFQNEAQLEKSRLLSDRFSAERPKGSFSTLEIQRTEQGDSAMYLCASSSRVLQETQYFGPGTRLLVL.

CDR3 nucleotide sequence: TGCGCCAGCAGCCAAAGAGAGAACACCGGGGAGCTGTTTTTT. It translates to CASSQRENTGELFF. The rearrangement links TRBV4-3 to TRBJ2-2; D is uncertain. The V gene's germline CDR1 is LGHNA and CDR2 YSLEER. Trimming cost V 2 bases and J 1 base, with 5 bases left between them. This CDR3 region has 14 residues.

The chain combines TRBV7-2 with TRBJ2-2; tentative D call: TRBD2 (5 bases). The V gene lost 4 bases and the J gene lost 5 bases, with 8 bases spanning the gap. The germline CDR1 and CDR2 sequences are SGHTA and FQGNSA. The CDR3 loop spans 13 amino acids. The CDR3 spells CASSSLGTGELFF. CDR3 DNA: TGTGCCAGCAGCTCACTAGGGACCGGGGAGCTGTTTTTT.

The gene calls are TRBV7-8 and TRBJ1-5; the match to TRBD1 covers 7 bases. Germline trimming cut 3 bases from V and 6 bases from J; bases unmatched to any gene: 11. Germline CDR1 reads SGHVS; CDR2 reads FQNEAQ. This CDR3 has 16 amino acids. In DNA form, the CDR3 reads TGTGCCAGCAGCTTTCGACAGGGCCGGTTGCCTCAGCCCCAGCATTTT. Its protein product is CASSFRQGRLPQPQHF.

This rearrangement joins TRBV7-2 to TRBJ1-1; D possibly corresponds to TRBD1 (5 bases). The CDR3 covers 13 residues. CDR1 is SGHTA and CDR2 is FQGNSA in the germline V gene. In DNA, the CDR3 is TGTGCTAGCGGGGGACGGTCGAACACTGAAGCTTTCTTT. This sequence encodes CASGGRSNTEAFF.

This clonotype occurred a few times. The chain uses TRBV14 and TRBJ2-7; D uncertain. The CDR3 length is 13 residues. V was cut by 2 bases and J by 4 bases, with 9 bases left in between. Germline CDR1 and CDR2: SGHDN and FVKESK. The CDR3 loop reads CASSQLDEYEQYV. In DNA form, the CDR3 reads TGTGCCAGCAGCCAACTCGACGAATACGAGCAGTACGTC.

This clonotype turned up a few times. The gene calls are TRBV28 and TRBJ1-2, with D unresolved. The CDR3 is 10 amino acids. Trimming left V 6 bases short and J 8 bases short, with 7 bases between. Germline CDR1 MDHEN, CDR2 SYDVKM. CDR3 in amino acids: CASRGLGYTF. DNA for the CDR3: TGTGCCAGCAGGGGTTTGGGCTACACCTTC.